Presented here are 19 T cell receptor beta chains from one specimen sequenced in a study of shared clonotypes between healthy human individuals. This table comes from immunoSEQ multiplex PCR, and its TCRdb copy is limited to in-frame clones, with some not included. The table includes 330,000 or so clones, around four fifths detected once. Sample: memory CD4+ T cells sorted from blood. Subset reported: CD45RA-negative fraction. These receptors were collected from a man aged 25-45 years in good health.

The rearrangement links TRBV5-1 to TRBJ2-1, with D unresolved. The CDR3 runs 14 residues. Per the germline V gene, CDR1 is SGHRS and CDR2 is YFSETQ. Trimming shortened V by 1 base and J by 5 bases, and 10 bases separated the two germline ends. As DNA, the CDR3 is TGCGCCAGCAGCTTGTCGGCAGAACACAATGAGCAGTTCTTC. Translating gives CASSLSAEHNEQFF.

The V and J genes are TRBV27 and TRBJ1-1; D may be TRBD1 (5 bases). Germline CDR1 is MNHEY and CDR2 is SMNVEV (reference sequence). The V end lost 9 bases, the J end lost 6 bases, and 17 bases lay between the germline ends. CDR3 length equals 13 residues. This CDR3 is CASGDGTGPEAFF. For the CDR3, the DNA is TGTGCCAGTGGGGACGGCACGGGGCCTGAAGCTTTCTTT.

This clone was found once. The J gene is TRBJ2-1, the V gene TRBV11-2; D gene unclear. The germline CDR1 and CDR2 sequences are SGHAT and FQNNGV. The V gene lost 4 bases and the J gene lost 3 bases, with 16 bases spanning the gap. The CDR3 consists of 16 residues. The CDR3 DNA sequence: TGTGCCAGCAGCTCGCGGCCCATCGGTAACTACAATGAGCAGTTCTTC. Its protein is CASSSRPIGNYNEQFF.

Ten or more counts support this clone. V usage is TRBV6-5 and J usage is TRBJ1-4; tentatively, D is TRBD1 (6 bases). Germline loops: CDR1 MNHEY, CDR2 SVGAGI. The V and J ends lost 0 bases and 10 bases respectively, with 18 bases between them. The CDR3 runs 16 residues. For the CDR3, the DNA is TGTGCCAGCAGTTACTCTGGGACGGGGGCAGGCGGAAAACTGTTTTTT. Translating gives CASSYSGTGAGGKLFF.

The chain employs TRBV10-3 and TRBJ1-1; no firm D call. Germline CDR1 ENHRY, CDR2 SYGVKD. CDR3 length equals 14 residues. Between the trimmed V and J ends, which lost 3 bases and 1 base, there was a span of 9 bases. The CDR3 spells CAISDLGTNTEAFF. The CDR3 DNA is TGTGCCATCAGTGATCTGGGAACGAACACTGAAGCTTTCTTT.

The rearrangement uses TRBV6-5 and TRBJ1-5; no clear D. Trimming stripped 7 bases from V and 3 bases from J, with 10 bases between. The CDR3 loop spans 13 amino acids. CDR1 is MNHEY, CDR2 SVGAGI, per germline. The CDR3 spells CASTVGVNQPQHF. In DNA form, the CDR3 reads TGTGCCAGCACCGTAGGAGTCAATCAGCCCCAGCATTTT.

The rearrangement links TRBV30 to TRBJ2-7; D remains ambiguous. Germline lookup yields CDR1 GTSNPN and CDR2 SVGIG (reference sequence). The CDR3 spans 12 residues. Trimming cost V 0 bases and J 4 bases, with 7 bases left between them. DNA for the CDR3: TGTGCCTGGAGTGTATTCGGGTACGAGCAGTACTTC. Protein sequence: CAWSVFGYEQYF.

V usage is TRBV13 and J usage is TRBJ2-5; perhaps TRBD1 as D (5 bases). The CDR3 runs to 16 residues. CDR1 PRHDT and CDR2 FYEKMQ come from the germline V gene (reference sequence). Trimming shortened V by 2 bases and J by 2 bases, and 15 bases separated the two germline ends. CDR3 nucleotides: TGTGCCAGCAGCTTAAAGACCAGGGCTACACAAGAGACCCAGTACTTC. Translation: CASSLKTRATQETQYF.

J is TRBJ2-1 and V is TRBV9; D might be TRBD2 (6 bases). Germline assignment: CDR1 SGDLS and CDR2 YYNGEE. This CDR3 region has 16 residues. V was trimmed by 0 bases and J by 6 bases, leaving 16 bases between them. The CDR3 is CASSVARGTVRNEQFF. CDR3 DNA sequence: TGTGCCAGCAGCGTAGCTCGGGGGACTGTTCGCAATGAGCAGTTCTTC.

The chain carries TRBV10-3 and TRBJ2-3; D is undetermined. V lost 11 bases, J lost 0 bases, and 15 bases lay in between. Germline lookup yields CDR1 ENHRY and CDR2 SYGVKD. The CDR3 spans 14 residues. The CDR3: CALARADSTDTQYF. CDR3 DNA sequence: TGTGCCCTCGCTCGCGCGGATAGCACAGATACGCAGTATTTT.

This sequence joins TRBV27 and TRBJ2-2; 7 bases line up with TRBD2. The CDR3 totals 15 residues. V lost 3 bases and J lost 6; bases outside the gene matches: 7. Germline V lookup: CDR1 MNHEY, CDR2 SMNVEV (reference sequence). In nucleotides, the CDR3 is TGTGCCAGCAGTTTTGGGCGGGAGAGGGCCGGGGAGCTGTTTTTT. This gives the protein CASSFGRERAGELFF.

V is TRBV4-2 and J is TRBJ2-1; 11 bases agree with TRBD2. The CDR3 has 17 residues. V lost 1 base, J lost 5 bases, and 7 bases stayed unmatched. Germline loops: CDR1 LGHNA, CDR2 YNFKEQ. The CDR3 here is CASSQGLAGGPDNEQFF. The CDR3 DNA follows: TGTGCCAGCAGCCAAGGGTTAGCGGGAGGGCCGGACAATGAGCAGTTCTTC.

As for this clone: Relative to the germline gene, one junction end is altered; a read error may explain this. V and J are TRBV18 and TRBJ2-1; 12 bases are a match to TRBD2. Per germline, CDR1 KGHSH and CDR2 LQKENI. This CDR3 comprises 16 residues. CDR3 in DNA: TGTGCCAGCTCTCCACGGACTAGCGGGATGTACAATGAGCAGTTCTTC. Translation gives CASSPRTSGMYNEQFF.

This clone was counted between two and nine times. The same CDR3 also results from other DNA sequences found in this sample. The rearrangement uses TRBV19 and TRBJ2-3; TRBD1 matches at 8 bases. Germline lookup yields CDR1 LNHDA and CDR2 SQIVND (reference sequence). The CDR3 consists of 17 residues. J lost 2 bases, V lost 4 bases, and 11 bases had no gene match. CDR3 loop: CASSTYQGAQFTDTQYF. The CDR3 region has the DNA TGTGCCAGTAGTACATACCAGGGGGCACAATTCACAGATACGCAGTATTTT.

This clone was detected a few times. The chain uses TRBV12-5 and TRBJ2-2; D is possibly TRBD2 (6 bases). Trimming removed 8 bases from V and 3 bases from J, with 10 bases in between. CDR1 LGHNT and CDR2 FRNRAP come from the germline V gene. The CDR3 covers 13 residues. The CDR3 loop reads CASRWEDTGELFF. Here the CDR3 DNA reads TGTGCTAGTCGATGGGAGGACACCGGGGAGCTGTTTTTT. Complete variable domain (other parts from reference TRBV12-5 and TRBJ2-2): DARVTQTPRHKVTEMGQEVTMRCQPILGHNTVFWYRQTMMQGLELLAYFRNRAPLDDSGMPKDRFSAEMPDATLATLKIQPSEPRDSAVYFCASRWEDTGELFFGEGSRLTVL.

The genes are TRBV7-9 and TRBJ1-5, with 7 bases fitting TRBD1. The germline CDR1 and CDR2 sequences are SEHNR and FQNEAQ (reference sequence). V trimming: 5 bases; J trimming: 4 bases; junction bases outside the gene matches: 5. CDR3 length: 14 residues. For the CDR3, the DNA is TGTGCCAGCAGCCCCGGGACAGCTAATCAGCCCCAGCATTTT. It translates to CASSPGTANQPQHF. The whole variable domain, remainder taken from reference TRBV7-9 and TRBJ1-5, is DTGVSQNPRHKITKRGQNVTFRCDPISEHNRLYWYRQTLGQGPEFLTYFQNEAQLEKSRLLSDRFSAERPKGSFSTLEIQRTEQGDSAMYLCASSPGTANQPQHFGDGTRLSIL.

The chain uses TRBV7-3 and TRBJ2-5, with D possibly matching TRBD2 (7 bases). Germline V lookup: CDR1 SGHTA, CDR2 FQGTGA. The CDR3 totals 16 residues. V gave up 2 bases and J gave up 4 bases, with 17 bases separating them. CDR3 sequence: CASSLLGAGVLETQYF. The CDR3 nucleotides read TGTGCCAGCAGCTTATTGGGGGCGGGAGTACTAGAGACCCAGTACTTC.

At least ten counts were recorded for this clone. The chain is built from TRBV7-3 and TRBJ2-5; D tentatively reads TRBD1 or TRBD2 (6 bases each). V gave up 1 base and J gave up 7 bases, with 10 bases separating them. The V gene's germline CDR1 is SGHTA and CDR2 FQGTGA. This CDR3 spans 13 amino acids. CDR3 sequence: CASSLREGGTQYF. As DNA, the CDR3 is TGTGCCAGCAGCTTAAGAGAGGGGGGGACCCAGTACTTC.

This chain joins TRBV6-5 and TRBJ1-3; unclear D gene. CDR3 size: 15 residues. Trimming stripped 3 bases from V and 0 bases from J, with 9 bases between. Per germline, CDR1 MNHEY and CDR2 SVGAGI. CDR3 DNA: TGTGCCAGCAGTTATAACCGGGGCTCTGGAAACACCATATATTTT. It translates to CASSYNRGSGNTIYF.